Sequencing of this T cell receptor (beta chain) was carried out in a study of CD8 T cells in ankylosing spondylitis. Study-level results: Earlier authors reported some of these motif variants in reactive arthritis synovial fluid and blood. Disease-linked clones bore a CD8+ phenotype and were relatively rare in peripheral blood. Reportedly, matched ankylosing spondylitis synovial fluid was significantly enriched for disease-linked clones.

This clonotype was seen ten or more times. Its antigen is unidentified. TCRdb independently ran MiXCR on the 5' RACE reads; one entry per CDR3 protein. The data contain more than 150,000 distinct CDR3 sequences, approximately 18% of them singletons. V gave up 3 bases and J gave up 3 bases, with 8 bases separating them. CDR3 length equals 13 residues. CDR1 is LNHNV, CDR2 YYDKDF, per germline (reference sequence). Sequenced input: blood, either unsorted or a sorted T cell fraction (not recorded which). The chain uses TRBV15 and TRBJ1-2; D is unclear. The source is a male donor aged 10 to 35 with ankylosing spondylitis or in good health (not recorded which). CDR3 sequence (DNA): TGTGCCACCAGCAGGTCAGGATACTATGGCTACACCTTC. This translates into CATSRSGYYGYTF.